This is a list of T cell receptor beta chains from one sample in a study of T cells after yellow fever vaccination. TCRdb fed the 5' RACE reads into MiXCR, producing one record per CDR3 protein. This table has roughly 400,000 distinct CDR3 sequences, roughly a sixth appearing once. The specimen was PBMCs, collected before the yellow fever booster vaccination. Every receptor here comes from a man aged 18 to 30 who received the YFV17D yellow fever vaccine. CDR3s include the opening cysteine and the closing phenylalanine or tryptophan. The D gene is left open where the match is weak. Where a row states a size, it is once, few, many or the class of an expanded clone; other rows omit it.

V gene	J gene	clone size	D gene	CDR3 protein	CDR3 DNA
TRBV7-2	TRBJ2-7	NA	NA	CASSYLRGASYEQYF	TGTGCCAGCAGTTACCTGCGGGGCGCCTCCTACGAGCAGTACTTC
TRBV6-5	TRBJ2-7	NA	NA	CASSPTSEGGSYEQYF	TGTGCCAGCAGTCCGACCTCAGAAGGAGGCTCCTACGAGCAGTACTTC
TRBV5-1	TRBJ1-1	NA	NA	CASHDLGPGAFF	TGCGCCAGCCACGACCTGGGCCCGGGAGCTTTCTTT
TRBV5-1	TRBJ2-7	many	NA	CASSQKDGKGQYF	TGCGCCAGCAGCCAGAAGGACGGAAAAGGGCAGTACTTC
TRBV5-1	TRBJ2-1	many	NA	CASSLAEGASNEQFF	TGCGCCAGCAGCTTGGCGGAAGGCGCTAGCAATGAGCAGTTCTTC
TRBV4-3	TRBJ2-7	NA	NA	CASSQDLGSPGSSYEQYF	TGCGCCAGCAGCCAAGATCTCGGCTCCCCTGGCTCCTCGTACGAGCAGTACTTC
TRBV12-3/TRBV12-4	TRBJ2-1	NA	TRBD1	CASSSGDRVNNEQFF	TGTGCCAGCAGTTCCGGGGACAGGGTAAACAATGAGCAGTTCTTC
TRBV7-2	TRBJ1-1	NA	NA	CASSWTVNTEAFF	TGTGCCAGCAGCTGGACAGTAAACACTGAAGCTTTCTTT
TRBV12-3/TRBV12-4	TRBJ1-1	once	NA	CASSLVRVDTEAFF	TGTGCCAGCAGCCTGGTTAGAGTTGACACTGAAGCTTTCTTT
TRBV12-3/TRBV12-4	TRBJ1-1	few	NA	CASSRDNTEAFF	TGTGCCAGCTCCCGGGATAACACTGAAGCTTTCTTT
TRBV28	TRBJ2-5	few	NA	CASSPSVETQYF	TGTGCCAGCAGTCCCTCGGTGGAGACCCAGTACTTC
TRBV19	TRBJ2-3	NA	NA	CASRRGDTQYF	TGTGCCAGCCGGAGGGGAGATACGCAGTATTTT
TRBV7-2	TRBJ2-2	few	NA	CASSPREGLNTGELFF	TGTGCCAGCAGCCCCCGGGAAGGGCTGAACACCGGGGAGCTGTTTTTT
TRBV24-1	TRBJ2-3	few	TRBD2	CATSDPSGGTDTQYF	TGTGCCACCAGTGATCCTAGCGGGGGCACAGATACGCAGTATTTT
TRBV6-6	TRBJ1-5	few	TRBD1	CASSPDRDNQPQHF	TGTGCCAGCAGCCCCGACAGGGATAATCAGCCCCAGCATTTT
TRBV27	TRBJ2-3	NA	TRBD1	CATSQGDDTQYF	TGTGCCACATCACAGGGGGATGATACGCAGTATTTT
TRBV6-6	TRBJ2-4	few	NA	CASSTPGGLNIQYF	TGTGCCAGCAGTACCCCTGGGGGGTTAAACATTCAGTACTTC
TRBV20-1	TRBJ1-6	NA	TRBD1	CSASTGGGDSPLHF	TGCAGTGCTAGTACAGGGGGCGGCGATTCACCCCTCCACTTT
TRBV7-3	TRBJ1-6	NA	NA	CASRWSTAASPLHF	TGTGCCAGCAGGTGGTCCACTGCGGCTTCACCCCTCCACTTT
TRBV7-8	TRBJ1-1	few	NA	CASSLVVARVYEAFF	TGTGCCAGCAGCTTAGTTGTGGCGCGGGTCTATGAAGCTTTCTTT
TRBV20-1	TRBJ1-1	NA	TRBD1	CSAQGAWGGAFF	TGCAGTGCCCAGGGGGCCTGGGGGGGAGCTTTCTTT
TRBV15	TRBJ2-1	NA	NA	CATSSVGLRAYNEQFF	TGTGCCACCAGCAGCGTCGGACTTCGGGCTTACAATGAGCAGTTCTTC
TRBV12-3/TRBV12-4	TRBJ2-2	few	TRBD1	CASSLWDRAGGELFF	TGTGCCAGCAGTTTATGGGACAGGGCTGGCGGGGAGCTGTTTTTT
TRBV11-1	TRBJ2-6	NA	TRBD1	CASSLPPGQGRPGANVLTF	TGTGCCAGCAGCCTTCCACCGGGACAGGGGCGCCCTGGGGCCAACGTCCTGACTTTC
TRBV12-3/TRBV12-4	TRBJ2-3	NA	TRBD1	CASSAWTGTDTQYF	TGTGCCAGCAGTGCCTGGACAGGGACAGATACGCAGTATTTT
TRBV18	TRBJ2-5	few	NA	CASSPGNLQETQYF	TGTGCCAGCTCACCAGGCAATCTACAAGAGACCCAGTACTTC
TRBV20-1	TRBJ2-7	few	NA	CSARNAVHSYEQYF	TGCAGTGCTAGGAATGCGGTCCATTCCTACGAGCAGTACTTC
TRBV4-3	TRBJ1-6	few	NA	CASSQVTRVSPLHF	TGCGCCAGCAGCCAAGTTACGCGGGTTTCACCCCTCCACTTT
TRBV6-2/TRBV6-3	TRBJ2-3	NA	NA	CASSQLRARGTDTQYF	TGTGCCAGCAGTCAGCTCCGGGCTAGAGGTACAGATACGCAGTATTTT
TRBV6-2/TRBV6-3	TRBJ1-5	NA	NA	CASSYGAWSNQPQHF	TGTGCCAGCAGTTACGGGGCATGGAGCAATCAGCCCCAGCATTTT
TRBV6-2/TRBV6-3	TRBJ2-3	few	NA	CASSPSGAADTQYF	TGTGCCAGCAGCCCCTCGGGGGCAGCAGATACGCAGTATTTT
TRBV4-3	TRBJ1-4	NA	NA	CASSHAWPPENEKLFF	TGCGCCAGCAGCCACGCGTGGCCGCCGGAGAATGAAAAACTGTTTTTT
TRBV4-3	TRBJ2-3	few	NA	CASSPASAASTDTQYF	TGCGCCAGCAGCCCCGCAAGCGCGGCCTCCACAGATACGCAGTATTTT
TRBV5-1	TRBJ1-1	few	TRBD1	CASSLGRQGANTEAFF	TGCGCCAGCAGCTTGGGACGACAGGGGGCGAACACTGAAGCTTTCTTT
TRBV11-2	TRBJ1-1	few	NA	CASSPHTMNTEAFF	TGTGCCAGCAGCCCCCACACCATGAACACTGAAGCTTTCTTT
TRBV20-1	TRBJ2-4	few	TRBD2	CSARSPSGGLAKNIQYF	TGCAGTGCTAGATCGCCTAGCGGGGGTTTAGCCAAAAACATTCAGTACTTC
TRBV28	TRBJ2-1	few	NA	CASSFPGADEQFF	TGTGCCAGCAGTTTTCCGGGGGCTGATGAGCAGTTCTTC
TRBV7-9	TRBJ2-7	NA	TRBD1	CASSTTSRGLNEQYF	TGTGCCAGCAGTACCACGTCCAGGGGGCTAAACGAGCAGTACTTC
TRBV5-1	TRBJ2-7	NA	NA	CASSLGVGNRATYEQYF	TGCGCCAGCAGCTTGGGAGTCGGGAACAGGGCTACCTACGAGCAGTACTTC
TRBV4-1	TRBJ2-2	many	NA	CASRPDSYGELFF	TGCGCCAGCAGACCAGACTCCTACGGGGAGCTGTTTTTT
TRBV29-1	TRBJ1-2	few	NA	CSVTAGLGYGYTF	TGCAGCGTTACCGCCGGTTTGGGCTATGGCTACACCTTC
TRBV15	TRBJ2-5	many	NA	CATSRDYTQETQYF	TGTGCCACCAGCAGAGATTACACCCAAGAGACCCAGTACTTC
TRBV29-1	TRBJ2-1	few	TRBD1	CSVQTGLVYNEQFF	TGCAGCGTTCAGACAGGGCTCGTCTACAATGAGCAGTTCTTC
TRBV6-5	TRBJ2-2	few	NA	CASSSTGRTGELFF	TGTGCCAGCAGTTCCACAGGGAGAACCGGGGAGCTGTTTTTT
TRBV25-1	TRBJ2-3	few	NA	CASSVQGITDTQYF	TGTGCCAGCAGTGTCCAGGGGATCACAGATACGCAGTATTTT
TRBV18	TRBJ1-4	few	NA	CASSPTEGRGEKLFF	TGTGCCAGCTCACCAACGGAGGGAAGGGGGGAAAAACTGTTTTTT
TRBV9	TRBJ2-3	few	TRBD2	CASSPGGSLPDTQYF	TGTGCCAGCAGCCCGGGGGGTTCCCTCCCAGATACGCAGTATTTT
TRBV10-2	TRBJ1-2	NA	NA	CASSESRTAAGYTF	TGCGCCAGCAGTGAGTCTCGGACAGCAGCTGGCTACACCTTC
TRBV18	TRBJ1-3	few	NA	CASSPMGAAGNTIYF	TGTGCCAGCTCACCAATGGGAGCAGCCGGAAACACCATATATTTT
TRBV7-2	TRBJ2-5	few	NA	CASSIGVGETQYF	TGTGCCAGCAGCATTGGGGTCGGGGAGACCCAGTACTTC
TRBV20-1	TRBJ2-3	few	TRBD2	CSARLAGGAKDTQYF	TGCAGTGCTAGGTTGGCCGGGGGGGCCAAAGATACGCAGTATTTT
TRBV5-5	TRBJ1-2	few	NA	CASSLDPWSGYTF	TGTGCCAGCAGCTTGGACCCCTGGTCTGGCTACACCTTC
TRBV7-3	TRBJ2-5	NA	TRBD2	CASSFSAGIQETQYF	TGTGCCAGCAGCTTCTCAGCGGGGATTCAAGAGACCCAGTACTTC
TRBV20-1	TRBJ1-5	few	NA	CSARPGRGSQPQHF	TGCAGTGCTAGGCCTGGTAGGGGTTCGCAGCCCCAGCATTTT
TRBV7-6	TRBJ2-7	NA	NA	CASSSSPGIGEQYF	TGTGCCAGCAGCTCTTCCCCAGGGATAGGGGAGCAGTACTTC
TRBV4-2	TRBJ1-5	few	NA	CASSQEGVTQPQHF	TGTGCCAGCAGCCAAGAGGGAGTTACTCAGCCCCAGCATTTT
TRBV20-1	TRBJ2-5	few	TRBD2	CSAKHPGGEETQYF	TGCAGTGCTAAGCACCCGGGGGGGGAAGAGACCCAGTACTTC